What follows are 16 T cell receptor beta chains derived from one specimen sequenced in a study of cytomegalovirus exposure and HLA in healthy donors. The table came from immunoSEQ multiplex PCR; TCRdb's copy has only in-frame clones and leaves some out. The sample carries 100,000 or so clones, approximately 90% recorded once. Specimen: PBMCs. These receptors all come from a woman aged 18-29 years in good health and CMV-seropositive.

This chain connects TRBV6-1 to TRBJ1-3; no clear D gene. The germline V and J ends were trimmed by 6 bases and 0 bases, with 6 bases remaining between them. CDR3 length: 13 amino acids. The V gene's germline CDR1 is MNHNS and CDR2 SASEGT. The CDR3 here is CASSPISGNTIYF. As DNA, the CDR3 is TGTGCCAGCAGCCCAATCTCTGGAAACACCATATATTTT.

The V call is TRBV30, the J call TRBJ2-3; 7 positions agree with TRBD2. The germline V gene has CDR1 GTSNPN and CDR2 SVGIG (reference sequence). V trimming: 4 bases; J trimming: 6 bases; junction bases outside the gene matches: 4. This CDR3 has 12 residues. In nucleotides, the CDR3 is TGTGCCTGGACAGGGAGGGCTGATACGCAGTATTTT. The encoded protein is CAWTGRADTQYF.

Comment on this clone: Its ends do not fully match the called genes, so a read error is possible. The J gene is TRBJ1-5, the V gene TRBV6-6; no firm D call. The germline CDR1 and CDR2 sequences are MNHNY and SVGAGI (reference sequence). The CDR3 is 15 amino acids. CDR3 in DNA: TGTGCCAGCAGTCTCAATAGGCTTAGCGATCAGCCCCAGCATTTT. This sequence encodes CASSLNRLSDQPQHF.

The CDR3 region has the DNA TGTGCCAGCCGGACAGCTTATAGCAATCAGCCCCAGCATTTT. It yields the protein CASRTAYSNQPQHF. The chain links TRBV28 to TRBJ1-5; tentatively, D is TRBD1 (6 bases). Between the trimmed V and J ends, which lost 8 bases and 0 bases, there was a span of 11 bases. Germline values: CDR1 MDHEN, CDR2 SYDVKM. The CDR3 has 14 residues.

This chain connects TRBV15 to TRBJ1-2, with 7 bases that match TRBD1. CDR3 length equals 14 residues. The V gene's germline CDR1 is LNHNV and CDR2 YYDKDF (reference sequence). J gave up 7 bases and V 5 bases, and 10 bases lay outside the gene matches. The CDR3 region is CATSRPGTATGYTF. The CDR3 bases are TGTGCCACCAGCCGTCCGGGGACAGCAACTGGCTACACCTTC.

The chain has TRBV7-2 and TRBJ1-1, with D unclear. The ends were cut back, 5 bases at V and 3 bases at J, with 16 bases in the middle. The germline V gene has CDR1 SGHTA and CDR2 FQGNSA. The CDR3 sequence is 15 residues long. This CDR3 reads CASSQDSGKYTEAFF. CDR3 bases: TGTGCCAGCAGCCAAGACTCGGGGAAATACACTGAAGCTTTCTTT.

The CDR3 reads CAWSGGSGYEQYF. The CDR3 coding sequence is TGTGCCTGGTCGGGCGGGAGCGGGTACGAGCAGTACTTC. The chain carries TRBV30 and TRBJ2-7, with 7 bases identical to TRBD2. CDR1 GTSNPN and CDR2 SVGIG come from the germline V gene (reference sequence). V trimming: 5 bases; J trimming: 4 bases; junction bases outside the gene matches: 8. The CDR3 totals 13 residues.

The rearrangement uses TRBV9 and TRBJ2-3; a weak D match, TRBD2 (6 bases). The CDR3 is 15 residues long. Per the germline V gene, CDR1 is SGDLS and CDR2 is YYNGEE. With 4 bases removed from V and 1 base from J, the gap between germline ends came to 13 bases. The CDR3 region is CASSSGPSGTDTQYF. CDR3 in DNA: TGTGCCAGCAGCTCCGGTCCTAGCGGCACAGATACGCAGTATTTT. The full variable domain, with the rest looked up from reference TRBV9 and TRBJ2-3, is DSGVTQTPKHLITATGQRVTLRCSPRSGDLSVYWYQQSLDQGLQFLIQYYNGEERAKGNILERFSAQQFPDLHSELNLSSLELGDSALYFCASSSGPSGTDTQYFGPGTRLTVL.

The chain employs TRBV6-1 and TRBJ2-7; the match to TRBD1 covers 9 bases. The V and J ends lost 6 bases and 5 bases, in that order; junction bases with no gene match: 5. This CDR3 comprises 13 residues. Germline lookup yields CDR1 MNHNS and CDR2 SASEGT. This CDR3 is CASRRTGADEQYF. CDR3 nucleotide sequence: TGTGCCAGCAGGAGGACAGGGGCGGACGAGCAGTACTTC.

This clone was counted once. The rearrangement uses TRBV15 and TRBJ1-4; D gene uncertain. The germline V gene has CDR1 LNHNV and CDR2 YYDKDF (reference sequence). The length of the CDR3 is 15 residues. With 0 bases removed from V and 8 bases from J, the gap between germline ends came to 13 bases. This CDR3 reads CATSRDQALREKLFF. The CDR3 DNA reads TGTGCCACCAGCAGAGACCAGGCCCTAAGGGAAAAACTGTTTTTT.

This sequence joins TRBV7-8 and TRBJ2-5; tentative D call: TRBD2 (6 bases). This CDR3 region has 14 residues. V shed 4 bases and J shed 2 bases, with 11 bases lying between them. Germline CDR1 reads SGHVS; CDR2 reads FQNEAQ. CDR3 sequence: CASSSAGFQETQYF. The CDR3, as DNA: TGTGCCAGCAGCTCAGCGGGCTTTCAAGAGACCCAGTACTTC.

The rearrangement links TRBV28 to TRBJ2-1, with 13 positions matching TRBD2. The CDR3 totals 13 residues. CDR1 is MDHEN and CDR2 is SYDVKM in the germline V gene. V lost 8 bases to trimming and J lost 5 bases; unmatched junction nucleotides: 0. Written as DNA, the CDR3 is TGTGCCAGCGGGACTAGCGGGGACAATGAGCAGTTCTTC. It translates to CASGTSGDNEQFF. Complete variable domain (other parts from reference TRBV28 and TRBJ2-1): DVKVTQSSRYLVKRTGEKVFLECVQDMDHENMFWYRQDPGLGLRLIYFSYDVKMKEKGDIPEGYSVSREKKERFSLILESASTNQTSMYLCASGTSGDNEQFFGPGTRLTVL.

The V gene is TRBV13, the J gene TRBJ1-2; D is uncertain. V lost 7 bases, J lost 6 bases, and 12 bases lay in between. CDR1 and CDR2 (germline): PRHDT, FYEKMQ (reference sequence). The CDR3 runs 12 residues. CDR3: CASTYSSDGYTF. CDR3 nucleotide sequence: TGTGCCAGCACTTACAGTTCGGATGGCTACACCTTC.

The V and J genes are TRBV4-1 and TRBJ2-7; 7 nucleotides match TRBD1. Losses at the gene ends were 7 bases for V and 2 bases for J; bases not matched to a gene: 5. This CDR3 is 13 amino acids long. Germline values: CDR1 MGHRA, CDR2 YSYEKL. The CDR3 sequence: CASTGTDPYEQYF. CDR3 in DNA: TGCGCCAGCACCGGGACAGATCCCTACGAGCAGTACTTC.

This chain joins TRBV6-1 and TRBJ2-7; D perhaps matches TRBD1 (5 bases). V lost 8 bases and J lost 6, with 14 bases in between. Germline V lookup: CDR1 MNHNS, CDR2 SASEGT. CDR3 length equals 12 residues. CDR3 sequence (DNA): TGTGCCAGCTCGACGCGACAGAGCGAGCAGTACTTC. Protein product: CASSTRQSEQYF.

The chain joins TRBV13 to TRBJ2-1; 8 nucleotides match TRBD1. V lost 4 bases, J lost 0 bases, and 17 bases stayed unmatched. The germline CDR1 and CDR2 sequences are PRHDT and FYEKMQ (reference sequence). The CDR3 consists of 20 residues. In nucleotides, the CDR3 is TGTGCCAGCAGCTCTGACTCGGGACAGGTCGTCCGGGGCTCCTACAATGAGCAGTTCTTC. This translates into CASSSDSGQVVRGSYNEQFF.